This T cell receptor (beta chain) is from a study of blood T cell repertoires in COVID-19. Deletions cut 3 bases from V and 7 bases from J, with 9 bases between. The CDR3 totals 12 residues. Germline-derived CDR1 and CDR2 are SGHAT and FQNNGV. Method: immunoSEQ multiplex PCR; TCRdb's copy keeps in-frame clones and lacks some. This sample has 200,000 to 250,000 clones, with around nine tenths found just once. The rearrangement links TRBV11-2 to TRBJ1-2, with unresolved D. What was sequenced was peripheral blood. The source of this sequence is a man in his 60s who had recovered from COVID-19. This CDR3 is CASSLEGGGYTF. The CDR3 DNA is TGTGCCAGCAGCTTGGAGGGTGGTGGCTACACCTTC.